This T cell receptor (beta chain) derives from a study of patients and donors after allogeneic stem cell transplantation. MiXCR, run by TCRdb on the RT-PCR reads, gives a single entry per CDR3 protein. In the table there are 15,000 to 20,000 distinct CDR3 sequences, around 5% of which are singletons. This clonotype appeared a few times. The V end lost 2 bases, the J end lost 4 bases, and 20 bases lay between the germline ends. This CDR3 contains 17 residues. Germline loops: CDR1 MNHNS, CDR2 SASEGT. The TCR comes from a human donor who was either an allogeneic HSCT recipient or a stem cell or donor lymphocyte infusion donor (not recorded which). It is not recorded whose cells these are; they may come from a transplant donor. What was sequenced was blood, either unsorted or a sorted T cell fraction (not recorded which). The chain is built from TRBV6-1 and TRBJ2-5; either TRBD1 or TRBD2 may supply D (5 bases each). The CDR3 sequence is CASSERGSQGAAETQYF. The CDR3 region has the DNA TGTGCCAGCAGTGAACGGGGAAGCCAAGGGGCGGCAGAGACCCAGTACTTC.